Sequencing of this T cell receptor beta chain was carried out in a study of T cell repertoires in cytomegalovirus infection. The V end lost 0 bases, the J end lost 1 base, and 15 bases lay between the germline ends. Germline assignment: CDR1 SGHDN and CDR2 FVKESK. The CDR3 has 17 amino acids. TCRdb reprocessed the reads with MiXCR, giving one entry per CDR3 protein. The sample contains approximately 500,000 distinct CDR3 sequences, 16% of which appear only once. Note on this clonotype: Its antigen remains unknown.

Study-level results: HLA-C-restricted CMV clonotypes gave the most frequent clonotype in two of eight donors.

The chain joins TRBV14 to TRBJ1-1, with D possibly TRBD1 on 5 matching bases. The material sequenced was CD8+ T cells from PBMCs. This sequence originates from a human donor in good health (CMV status not recorded). Some clones in this sample may be carry-over from other donors' samples. CDR3 nucleotides: TGTGCCAGCAGCCAAGACCCGGCGGGGGTAGGGAACACTGAAGCTTTCTTT. This translates into CASSQDPAGVGNTEAFF.